One sample yielded the 30 T cell receptor beta chains listed below, sequenced in a study of blood T cell repertoires in COVID-19. Measured with immunoSEQ multiplex PCR; TCRdb has only the in-frame clones, and not every one. The repertoire holds 150,000 to 200,000 clones, with more than 65% as singletons. Sequenced material: PBMCs or T cells enriched from blood (not recorded which). Every receptor here comes from a man in his forties or fifties who had recovered from COVID-19.

The chain carries TRBV18 and TRBJ2-1; TRBD2 is a possible D gene (6 bases). Per the germline V gene, CDR1 is KGHSH and CDR2 is LQKENI. The V gene lost 2 bases and the J gene lost 9 bases, with 11 bases spanning the gap. This CDR3 region has 13 residues. The CDR3 loop is CASSPGRTGEQFF. The CDR3 DNA sequence: TGTGCCAGCTCACCAGGGAGGACTGGTGAGCAGTTCTTC.

The rearrangement links TRBV11-2 to TRBJ2-2; TRBD1 aligns across 7 bases. This CDR3 region has 17 residues. Germline CDR1 SGHAT, CDR2 FQNNGV. V shed 1 base and J 0 bases; nucleotides not matched to a gene: 5. CDR3 coding DNA: TGTGCCAGCAGCTTAGTGTTTGGGACAGCGAACACCGGGGAGCTGTTTTTT. It encodes CASSLVFGTANTGELFF.

The rearrangement links TRBV7-3 to TRBJ2-3; TRBD2 matches at 10 bases. The CDR3 sequence is 16 residues long. V dropped 8 bases and J dropped 0; count of bases not matched to a gene: 8. The germline V gene has CDR1 SGHTA and CDR2 FQGTGA. CDR3 protein: CASSERGGQSTDTQYF. Written as DNA, the CDR3 is TGTGCCAGCTCGGAGCGGGGGGGCCAGAGCACAGATACGCAGTATTTT.

V is TRBV7-3 and J is TRBJ2-5; D perhaps matches TRBD1 (6 bases). V lost 5 bases to trimming and J lost 3 bases, with 19 bases between them. CDR1 and CDR2 (germline): SGHTA, FQGTGA. This CDR3 region has 16 residues. CDR3 sequence: CASSQWGPSGEETQYF. CDR3 sequence (DNA): TGTGCCAGCAGCCAATGGGGGCCGAGCGGAGAAGAGACCCAGTACTTC.

The chain recombines TRBV19 with TRBJ1-6; D is uncertain. Trimming left V 9 bases short and J 3 bases short, with 12 bases between. The germline V gene encodes CDR1 LNHDA and CDR2 SQIVND (reference sequence). This CDR3 contains 14 residues. CDR3 region: CASTDADYNSPLHF. CDR3 nucleotides: TGTGCCAGCACCGACGCGGACTATAATTCACCCCTCCACTTT.

This chain uses TRBV20-1 with TRBJ2-7; possible D gene TRBD1, 5 bases. The CDR3 sequence is 13 residues long. The germline V gene has CDR1 DFQATT and CDR2 SNEGSKA (reference sequence). Trimming cost V 3 bases and J 10 bases, with 19 bases left between them. The CDR3 nucleotides are TGCAGTGCTAGTCGGCAGGGCTCCCCATCCCAGTACTTC. As protein: CSASRQGSPSQYF.

The chain combines TRBV5-1 with TRBJ2-7; D perhaps matches TRBD1 (5 bases). CDR3 length equals 13 residues. Trimming pared 4 bases from V and 4 bases from J, leaving 12 bases between. Germline V CDR1 and CDR2: SGHRS, YFSETQ. The CDR3 protein is CASSEDSQYEQYF. DNA for the CDR3: TGCGCCAGCAGCGAAGACAGCCAGTACGAGCAGTACTTC.

In its sample, this clone is medium-sized. CDR3 loop: CASSRLATASTGELFF. In DNA, the CDR3 is TGTGCCAGCAGCCGACTAGCGACCGCGAGCACCGGGGAGCTGTTTTTT. The chain has TRBV7-3 and TRBJ2-2; TRBD2 aligns across 8 bases. CDR3 length equals 16 residues. Germline CDR1 is SGHTA and CDR2 is FQGTGA. Losses at the gene ends were 5 bases for V and 4 bases for J; bases not matched to a gene: 9.

The chain joins TRBV5-1 to TRBJ2-3; D is perhaps TRBD1 (5 bases). The germline V and J ends were trimmed by 4 bases and 4 bases, with 10 bases remaining between them. CDR1 is SGHRS, CDR2 YFSETQ, per germline. The CDR3 is made up of 13 amino acids. CDR3 in DNA: TGCGCCAGCAGCGAGGACACACCAGATACGCAGTATTTT. Its translation is CASSEDTPDTQYF.

A remark on this clone: This same CDR3 is encoded by further DNA sequences in the sample. This chain links TRBV18 with TRBJ1-5; possible D gene TRBD1, 5 bases. Germline assignment: CDR1 KGHSH and CDR2 LQKENI. The CDR3 is made up of 14 amino acids. The germline V and J ends were trimmed by 3 bases and 6 bases, with 12 bases remaining between them. For the CDR3, the DNA is TGTGCCAGCTCACCGGGGCAGGGTAGTCAGCCCCAGCATTTT. Its translation: CASSPGQGSQPQHF.

About this clone itself: The junction shows a germline mismatch at one end, possibly a read error. The V gene is TRBV7-3, the J gene TRBJ2-1; TRBD1 aligns across 9 bases. CDR1 SGHTA and CDR2 FQGTGA come from the germline V gene. This CDR3 comprises 15 residues. This CDR3 is CASSLEGLVWDRVLF. The CDR3 coding sequence is TGTGCCAGCAGCTTAGAGGGGTTGGTTTGGGACAGGGTGCTCTTC.

The genes are TRBV7-2 and TRBJ2-1; possible D gene TRBD1, 5 bases. In germline, CDR1 is SGHTA, CDR2 FQGNSA. CDR3 length equals 13 residues. The V end was cut by 2 bases, the J end by 15 bases, with 17 bases between. CDR3 region: CASSLSPTGASFF. The CDR3 DNA reads TGTGCCAGCAGCTTAAGCCCCACAGGAGCTTCGTTCTTC.

The chain employs TRBV5-5 and TRBJ2-2; 10 positions match TRBD1. The CDR3 is 17 amino acids. Germline V gives CDR1 SGHKS, CDR2 YYEKEE (reference sequence). V lost 4 bases to trimming and J lost 5 bases; unmatched junction nucleotides: 11. CDR3 DNA: TGTGCCAGCAGCCCGACCCCCGGGACAGGGGTGACCGGGGAGCTGTTTTTT. Encoded protein: CASSPTPGTGVTGELFF.

This clone was found once. The chain employs TRBV18 and TRBJ2-5, with TRBD2 matching 8 bases. The germline gives CDR1 KGHSH, CDR2 LQKENI. The ends lost 3 bases at V and 5 bases at J; junction bases unmatched: 8. The CDR3 consists of 15 residues. The CDR3 coding sequence is TGTGCCAGCTCACCCCGGCCGGGGGGGGCGGAGACCCAGTACTTC. Protein sequence: CASSPRPGGAETQYF.

The sample holds a few counts of this clone. The chain is built from TRBV2 and TRBJ2-1, with D possibly TRBD1 on 6 matching bases. Between the trimmed V and J ends, which lost 9 bases and 11 bases, there was a span of 14 bases. CDR1 SNHLY and CDR2 FYNNEI come from the germline V gene. The CDR3 loop spans 11 amino acids. The DNA for the CDR3 is TGTGCCAGTCAAACAGGGATTAAGCAGTTCTTC. Translation gives CASQTGIKQFF.

The chain carries TRBV10-3 and TRBJ1-2, with D maybe TRBD1 (6 bases). This CDR3 has 15 residues. Germline lookup yields CDR1 ENHRY and CDR2 SYGVKD. V was trimmed by 0 bases and J by 4 bases, leaving 12 bases between them. Here the CDR3 reads CAISESVRGSYGYTF. CDR3 nucleotides: TGTGCCATCAGTGAGTCTGTCAGGGGTTCCTATGGCTACACCTTC.

This chain connects TRBV6-5 to TRBJ2-2; tentatively, D is TRBD2 (6 bases). CDR3 size: 14 residues. Per the germline V gene, CDR1 is MNHEY and CDR2 is SVGAGI. V lost 0 bases and J 7 bases, leaving 9 bases between the germline ends. CDR3 sequence: CASSYSGGIGELFF. CDR3 DNA sequence: TGTGCCAGCAGTTACTCTGGGGGGATCGGGGAGCTGTTTTTT.

The genes are TRBV14 and TRBJ1-3; D is ambiguous. From germline, CDR1 is SGHDN and CDR2 FVKESK. The CDR3 consists of 16 residues. Between the trimmed V and J ends, which lost 1 base and 0 bases, there was a span of 10 bases. CDR3 protein: CASSQGRDFSGNTIYF. CDR3 bases: TGTGCCAGCAGCCAAGGCCGGGATTTCTCTGGAAACACCATATATTTT. Full variable domain (outside the CDR3, taken from reference TRBV14 and TRBJ1-3): EAGVTQFPSHSVIEKGQTVTLRCDPISGHDNLYWYRRVMGKEIKFLLHFVKESKQDESGMPNNRFLAERTGGTYSTLKVQPAELEDSGVYFCASSQGRDFSGNTIYFGEGSWLTVV.

This chain links TRBV12-5 with TRBJ2-1; tentative D call: TRBD2 (5 bases). Trimming pared 7 bases from V and 5 bases from J, leaving 12 bases between. CDR1 is LGHNT, CDR2 FRNRAP, per germline. The CDR3 runs 13 residues. CDR3 DNA sequence: TGTGCTAGTGCGGTTACCGGGAACAATGAGCAGTTCTTC. Translation: CASAVTGNNEQFF.

The V gene is TRBV28, the J gene TRBJ2-1, with 8 bases aligning to TRBD1. CDR1 and CDR2 (germline): MDHEN, SYDVKM. The CDR3 has 21 residues. After removal of 3 bases from V and 0 bases from J, the junction contained 19 bases not matched to a gene. The CDR3 nucleotides read TGTGCCAGCAGTTTGAGTCCCTCGGTTGGACAGGGAACAGGCTCCTACAATGAGCAGTTCTTC. Its protein is CASSLSPSVGQGTGSYNEQFF.

The chain employs TRBV7-8 and TRBJ2-3; D is unclear. The CDR3 runs 14 residues. The germline V gene has CDR1 SGHVS and CDR2 FQNEAQ. The V end lost 2 bases, the J end lost 10 bases, and 16 bases lay between the germline ends. The CDR3: CASSLTVADSSQYF. The CDR3 coding sequence is TGTGCCAGCAGCTTAACGGTAGCCGACTCGTCGCAGTATTTT.

This chain links TRBV19 with TRBJ2-7; 8 bases are shared with TRBD1. The CDR3 has 15 residues. V was pared by 2 bases and J by 5 bases, with 8 bases of the junction left unmatched. Germline CDR1 reads LNHDA; CDR2 reads SQIVND (reference sequence). The CDR3 reads CASSISLGQGDEQYF. CDR3 coding DNA: TGTGCCAGTAGTATAAGTTTAGGACAGGGCGACGAGCAGTACTTC.

The V and J genes are TRBV18 and TRBJ1-4; D is ambiguous. This CDR3 contains 15 residues. In germline, CDR1 is KGHSH, CDR2 LQKENI. V gave up 1 base and J gave up 0 bases, with 6 bases separating them. The CDR3 coding sequence is TGTGCCAGCTCACCACAACGGGCAACTAATGAAAAACTGTTTTTT. This sequence encodes CASSPQRATNEKLFF. Supplemented by reference TRBV18 and TRBJ1-4, the full variable domain reads NAGVMQNPRHLVRRRGQEARLRCSPMKGHSHVYWYRQLPEEGLKFMVYLQKENIIDESGMPKERFSAEFPKEGPSILRIQQVVRGDSAAYFCASSPQRATNEKLFFGSGTQLSVL.

The chain carries TRBV6-6 and TRBJ2-5, with 8 nucleotides matching TRBD2. V was pared by 11 bases and J by 5 bases, with 7 bases of the junction left unmatched. Looked up from germline, CDR1 is MNHNY and CDR2 is SVGAGI (reference sequence). The length of the CDR3 is 12 residues. The CDR3, as DNA: TGTGCCTCGGGAGGGCCGGTGGAGACCCAGTACTTC. This gives the protein CASGGPVETQYF.

The chain is built from TRBV19 and TRBJ2-3, with 8 positions matching TRBD2. J was trimmed by 1 base and V by 3 bases; bases with no gene match: 3. CDR1 is LNHDA and CDR2 is SQIVND in the germline V gene (reference sequence). The CDR3 is made up of 15 amino acids. The CDR3 DNA is TGTGCCAGTAGTATGGTCGGGGGGGGCACAGATACGCAGTATTTT. This translates into CASSMVGGGTDTQYF. Full variable domain (missing parts from reference TRBV19 and TRBJ2-3): DGGITQSPKYLFRKEGQNVTLSCEQNLNHDAMYWYRQDPGQGLRLIYYSQIVNDFQKGDIAEGYSVSREKKESFPLTVTSAQKNPTAFYLCASSMVGGGTDTQYFGPGTRLTVL.

This chain links TRBV11-2 with TRBJ1-4; the match to TRBD1 covers 7 bases. The V gene end was trimmed by 5 bases and the J gene end by 7 bases; junction bases not matched to a gene: 4. The CDR3 has 13 amino acids. Germline V lookup: CDR1 SGHAT, CDR2 FQNNGV. CDR3 coding DNA: TGTGCCAGCAGCCGGACAGGTATTGAAAAACTGTTTTTT. Residues: CASSRTGIEKLFF.

The chain joins TRBV27 to TRBJ2-1, with TRBD1 as a possible D gene (6 bases). The V end lost 3 bases, the J end lost 4 bases, and 7 bases lay between the germline ends. The CDR3 extends over 13 amino acids. Germline lookup yields CDR1 MNHEY and CDR2 SMNVEV (reference sequence). CDR3 DNA: TGTGCCAGCAGTTTCCAGGGGTACAATGAGCAGTTCTTC. Translation gives CASSFQGYNEQFF.

The V and J genes are TRBV5-4 and TRBJ2-2; D may be TRBD1 (5 bases). The germline V and J ends were trimmed by 4 bases and 5 bases, with 15 bases remaining between them. This CDR3 is 15 amino acids long. Germline CDR1 SGHNT, CDR2 YYREEE (reference sequence). The CDR3 DNA sequence: TGTGCCAGCAGCCAAGTAGGGGTTTCGACCGGGGAGCTGTTTTTT. This encodes CASSQVGVSTGELFF.

The rearrangement uses TRBV5-1 and TRBJ1-6; TRBD1 matches 7 bases. This CDR3 region has 13 residues. V lost 5 bases to trimming and J lost 4 bases; unmatched junction nucleotides: 0. The germline V gene has CDR1 SGHRS and CDR2 YFSETQ. The CDR3 reads CASRGQYNSPLHF. The CDR3, as DNA: TGCGCCAGCAGGGGACAGTATAATTCACCCCTCCACTTT.

The chain uses TRBV25-1 and TRBJ2-1; 10 bases fit TRBD1. Looked up from germline, CDR1 is MGHDK and CDR2 is SYGVNS. This CDR3 has 15 amino acids. The V segment lost 7 bases and the J segment 8 bases; nucleotides outside the gene matches: 11. The chain's CDR3 is CASNPPGTGVDEQFF. The CDR3 nucleotides read TGTGCCAGCAATCCCCCCGGGACAGGGGTCGATGAGCAGTTCTTC.